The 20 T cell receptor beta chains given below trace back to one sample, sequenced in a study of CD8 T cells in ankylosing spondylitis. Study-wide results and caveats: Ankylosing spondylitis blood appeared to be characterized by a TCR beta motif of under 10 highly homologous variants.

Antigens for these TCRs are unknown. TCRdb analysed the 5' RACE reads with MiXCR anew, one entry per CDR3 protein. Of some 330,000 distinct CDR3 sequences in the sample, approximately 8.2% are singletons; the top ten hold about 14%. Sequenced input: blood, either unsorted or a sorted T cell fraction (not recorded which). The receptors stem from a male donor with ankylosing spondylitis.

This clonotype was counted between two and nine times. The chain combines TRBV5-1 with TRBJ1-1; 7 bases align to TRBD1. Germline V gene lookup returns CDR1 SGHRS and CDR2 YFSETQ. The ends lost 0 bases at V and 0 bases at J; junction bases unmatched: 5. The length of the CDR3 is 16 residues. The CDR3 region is CASSLGTTGVNTEAFF. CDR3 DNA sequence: TGCGCCAGCAGCTTGGGAACTACAGGGGTGAACACTGAAGCTTTCTTT. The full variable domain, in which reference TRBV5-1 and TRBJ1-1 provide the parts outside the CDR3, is KAGVTQTPRYLIKTRGQQVTLSCSPISGHRSVSWYQQTPGQGLQFLFEYFSETQRNKGNFPGRFSGRQFSNSRSEMNVSTLELGDSALYLCASSLGTTGVNTEAFFGQGTRLTVV.

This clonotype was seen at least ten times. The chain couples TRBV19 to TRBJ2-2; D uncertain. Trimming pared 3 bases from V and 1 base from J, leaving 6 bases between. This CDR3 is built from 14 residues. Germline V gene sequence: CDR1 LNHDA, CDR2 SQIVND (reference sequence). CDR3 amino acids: CASSISRNTGELFF. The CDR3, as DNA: TGTGCCAGTAGTATCAGCAGGAACACCGGGGAGCTGTTTTTT.

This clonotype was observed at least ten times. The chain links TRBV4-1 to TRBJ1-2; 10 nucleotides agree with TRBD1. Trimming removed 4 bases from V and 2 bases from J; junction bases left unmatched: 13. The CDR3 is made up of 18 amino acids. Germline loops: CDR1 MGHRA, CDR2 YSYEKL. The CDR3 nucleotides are TGCGCCAGCAGCCTTTCCGGGACAGGGGTTTCCCTGAACTATGGCTACACCTTC. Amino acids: CASSLSGTGVSLNYGYTF.

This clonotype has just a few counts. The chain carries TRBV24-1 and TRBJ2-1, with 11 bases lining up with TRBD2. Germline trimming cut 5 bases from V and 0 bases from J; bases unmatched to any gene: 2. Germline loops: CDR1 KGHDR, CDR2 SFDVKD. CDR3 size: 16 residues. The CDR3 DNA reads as TGTGCCACCAGTGGGGGACTAGCGGCCTCCTACAATGAGCAGTTCTTC. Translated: CATSGGLAASYNEQFF.

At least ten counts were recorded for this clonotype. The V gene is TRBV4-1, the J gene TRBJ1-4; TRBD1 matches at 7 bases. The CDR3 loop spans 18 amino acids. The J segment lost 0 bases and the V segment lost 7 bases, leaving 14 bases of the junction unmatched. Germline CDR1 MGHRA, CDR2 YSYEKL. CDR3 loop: CASTAIFLRGATNEKLFF. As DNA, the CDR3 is TGCGCCAGCACCGCCATTTTCCTCAGGGGGGCAACTAATGAAAAACTGTTTTTT.

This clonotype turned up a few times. CDR3 sequence reads: CATSRRAQSRSHEQFF. The CDR3 DNA is TGTGCCACCAGCAGACGGGCACAATCCCGGTCCCATGAGCAGTTCTTC. The rearrangement joins TRBV15 to TRBJ2-1, with D uncertain. V lost 2 bases and J lost 8, with 19 bases in between. This CDR3 is built from 16 residues. Per germline, CDR1 LNHNV and CDR2 YYDKDF (reference sequence).

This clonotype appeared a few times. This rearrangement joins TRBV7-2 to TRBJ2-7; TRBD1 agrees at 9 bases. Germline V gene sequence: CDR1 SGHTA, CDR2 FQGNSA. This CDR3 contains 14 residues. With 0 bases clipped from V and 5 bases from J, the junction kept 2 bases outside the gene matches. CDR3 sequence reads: CASSLATGGHEQYF. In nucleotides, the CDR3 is TGTGCCAGCAGCTTAGCGACAGGGGGGCACGAGCAGTACTTC.

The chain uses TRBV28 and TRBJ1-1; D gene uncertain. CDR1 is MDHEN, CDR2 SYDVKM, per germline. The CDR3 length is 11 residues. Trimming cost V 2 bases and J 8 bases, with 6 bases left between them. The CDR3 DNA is TGTGCCAGCAGTTTACGGAGGGAAGCTTTCTTT. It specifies CASSLRREAFF. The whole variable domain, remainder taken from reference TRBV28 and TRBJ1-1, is DVKVTQSSRYLVKRTGEKVFLECVQDMDHENMFWYRQDPGLGLRLIYFSYDVKMKEKGDIPEGYSVSREKKERFSLILESASTNQTSMYLCASSLRREAFFGQGTRLTVV.

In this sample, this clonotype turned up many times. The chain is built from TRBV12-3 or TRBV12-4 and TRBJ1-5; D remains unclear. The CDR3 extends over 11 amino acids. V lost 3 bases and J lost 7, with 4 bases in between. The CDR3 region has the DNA TGTGCCAGCAGTTTGAGGCAGCCCCAGCATTTT. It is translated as CASSLRQPQHF.

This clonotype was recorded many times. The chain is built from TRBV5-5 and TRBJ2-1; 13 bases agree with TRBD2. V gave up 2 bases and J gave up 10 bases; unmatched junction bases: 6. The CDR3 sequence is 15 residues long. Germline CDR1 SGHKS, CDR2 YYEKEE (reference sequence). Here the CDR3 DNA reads TGTGCCAGCAGCTTAGGACTAGCGGGAGTGCGCGAGCAGTTCTTC. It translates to CASSLGLAGVREQFF.

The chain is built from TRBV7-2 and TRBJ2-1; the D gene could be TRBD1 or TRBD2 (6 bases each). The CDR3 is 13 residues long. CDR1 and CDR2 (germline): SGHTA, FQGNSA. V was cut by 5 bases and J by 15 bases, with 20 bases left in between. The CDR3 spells CASSSSGGTSGFF. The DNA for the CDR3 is TGTGCCAGCAGCAGCTCCGGGGGCACCTCGGGGTTCTTC.

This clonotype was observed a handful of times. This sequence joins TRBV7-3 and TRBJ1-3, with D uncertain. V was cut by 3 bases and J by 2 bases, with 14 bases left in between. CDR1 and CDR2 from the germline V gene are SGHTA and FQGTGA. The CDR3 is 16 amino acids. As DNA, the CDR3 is TGTGCCAGCAGCTTGAGACCTCCTGCGGCTGGAAACACCATATATTTT. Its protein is CASSLRPPAAGNTIYF. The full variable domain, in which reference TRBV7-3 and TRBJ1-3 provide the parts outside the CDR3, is GAGVSQTPSNKVTEKGKYVELRCDPISGHTALYWYRQSLGQGPEFLIYFQGTGAADDSGLPNDRFFAVRPEGSVSTLKIQRTERGDSAVYLCASSLRPPAAGNTIYFGEGSWLTVV.

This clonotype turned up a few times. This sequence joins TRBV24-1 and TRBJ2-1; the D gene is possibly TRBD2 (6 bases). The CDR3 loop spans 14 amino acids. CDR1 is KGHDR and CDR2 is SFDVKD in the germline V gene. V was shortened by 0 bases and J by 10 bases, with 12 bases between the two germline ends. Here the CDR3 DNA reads TGTGCCACCAGTGATTTGGGGGGAGGAAGCGAGCAGTTCTTC. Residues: CATSDLGGGSEQFF.

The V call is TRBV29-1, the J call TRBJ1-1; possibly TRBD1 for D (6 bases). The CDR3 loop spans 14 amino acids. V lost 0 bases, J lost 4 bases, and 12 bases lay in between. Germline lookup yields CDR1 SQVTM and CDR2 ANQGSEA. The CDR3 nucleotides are TGCAGCGTTGAAGATAGGAAGGGGGTCACTGAAGCTTTCTTT. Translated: CSVEDRKGVTEAFF.

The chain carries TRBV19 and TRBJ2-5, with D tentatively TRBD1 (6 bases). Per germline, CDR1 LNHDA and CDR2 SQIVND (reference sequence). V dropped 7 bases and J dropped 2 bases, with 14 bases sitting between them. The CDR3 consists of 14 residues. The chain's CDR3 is CASNKQGGQETQYF. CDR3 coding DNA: TGTGCCAGTAATAAACAGGGTGGTCAAGAGACCCAGTACTTC.

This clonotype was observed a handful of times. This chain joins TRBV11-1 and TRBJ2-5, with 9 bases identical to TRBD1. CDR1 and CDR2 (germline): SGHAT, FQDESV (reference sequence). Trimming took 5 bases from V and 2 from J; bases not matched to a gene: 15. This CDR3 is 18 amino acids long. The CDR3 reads CASSPTPGQGSWQETQYF. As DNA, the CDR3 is TGTGCCAGCAGCCCCACCCCGGGACAGGGAAGCTGGCAAGAGACCCAGTACTTC.

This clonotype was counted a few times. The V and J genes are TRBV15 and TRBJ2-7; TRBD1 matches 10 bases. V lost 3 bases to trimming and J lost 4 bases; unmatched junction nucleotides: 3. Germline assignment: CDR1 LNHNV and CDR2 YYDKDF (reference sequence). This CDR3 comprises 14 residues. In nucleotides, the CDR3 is TGTGCCACCAGCAGCGGACAGGGGGAGTACGAGCAGTACTTC. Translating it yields CATSSGQGEYEQYF.

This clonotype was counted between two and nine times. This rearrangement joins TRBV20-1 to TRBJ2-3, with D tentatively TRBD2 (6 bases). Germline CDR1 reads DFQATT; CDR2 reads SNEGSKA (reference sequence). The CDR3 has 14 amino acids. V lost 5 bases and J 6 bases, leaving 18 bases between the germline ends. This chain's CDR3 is CSAPRRRVGDTQYF. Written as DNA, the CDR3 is TGCAGTGCTCCTAGACGGAGGGTTGGGGATACGCAGTATTTT.

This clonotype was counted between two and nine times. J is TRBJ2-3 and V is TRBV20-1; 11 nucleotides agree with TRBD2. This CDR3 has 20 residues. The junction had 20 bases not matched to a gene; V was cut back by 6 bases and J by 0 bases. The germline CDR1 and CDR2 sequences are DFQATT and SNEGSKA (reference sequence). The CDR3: CSALTPSKRTSGQSTDTQYF. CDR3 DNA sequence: TGCAGTGCCCTGACTCCATCCAAAAGGACTAGCGGGCAAAGCACAGATACGCAGTATTTT.

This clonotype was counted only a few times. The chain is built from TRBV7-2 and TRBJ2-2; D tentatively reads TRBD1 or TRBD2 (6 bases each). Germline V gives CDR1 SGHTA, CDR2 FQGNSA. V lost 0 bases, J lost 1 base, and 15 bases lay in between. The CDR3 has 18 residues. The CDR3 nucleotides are TGTGCCAGCAGCTTAGCGGGACCGGGGGCGGAGAACACCGGGGAGCTGTTTTTT. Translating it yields CASSLAGPGAENTGELFF.